This TCR beta chain was recorded in a study of T cell responses to AZD1222 COVID-19 vaccine. The CDR3 is 14 amino acids. J lost 8 bases, V lost 0 bases, and 7 bases had no gene match. Germline CDR1 SGHDN, CDR2 FVKESK. Data came from immunoSEQ multiplex PCR; TCRdb stores just in-frame clones and leaves some out. The data hold about 140,000 clones, with 90% to 95% observed a single time. The sequence was obtained from an adult who received the AZD1222 COVID-19 vaccine. The input for sequencing was peripheral blood, taken 28 days after the second AZD1222 dose. The chain is built from TRBV14 and TRBJ2-7, with 7 bases fitting TRBD2. The CDR3 DNA is TGTGCCAGCAGCCAAGAGGTCGCGGGAGCGCAGCAGTACTTC. This codes for CASSQEVAGAQQYF.